One sample yielded the 8 T cell receptor beta chains listed below, sequenced in a study of shared clonotypes between healthy human individuals. Profiling relied on immunoSEQ multiplex PCR, and the TCRdb table lists in-frame clones only, not all of them. The repertoire includes under 2.5 million clones, 85% to 95% of them detected once, and around 0.35% sits in the top ten. Sequences were obtained from naive CD4+ T cells from PBMCs. The subset is: CD45RA+ positively selected. These TCRs come from a man aged 18-30 years in good health. Some clones in this sample may be carry-over from other donors' samples.

The chain employs TRBV27 and TRBJ2-6; 11 nucleotides match TRBD1. Trimming removed 3 bases from V and 2 bases from J; junction bases left unmatched: 0. CDR1 and CDR2 from the germline V gene are MNHEY and SMNVEV (reference sequence). The CDR3 contains 16 residues. CDR3 sequence: CASSLDRGPGANVLTF. Here the CDR3 DNA reads TGTGCCAGCAGTTTGGACAGGGGGCCTGGGGCCAACGTCCTGACTTTC.

This chain uses TRBV10-3 with TRBJ2-3; 9 bases line up with TRBD1. This CDR3 region has 15 residues. V was pared by 6 bases and J by 3 bases, with 7 bases of the junction left unmatched. CDR1 is ENHRY and CDR2 is SYGVKD in the germline V gene. The CDR3 spells CAIRGQGSGTDTQYF. CDR3 DNA sequence: TGTGCCATCAGGGGACAGGGTTCGGGGACAGATACGCAGTATTTT.

This clone was counted once. This sample includes further DNA sequences coding for the same CDR3. The V gene is TRBV5-1, the J gene TRBJ1-3; TRBD1 is a possible D gene (5 bases). CDR1 is SGHRS, CDR2 YFSETQ, per germline. The CDR3 has 15 residues. The V end lost 1 base, the J end lost 0 bases, and 8 bases lay between the germline ends. CDR3: CASSLTGVSGNTIYF. The DNA of the CDR3 is TGCGCCAGCAGCTTGACAGGCGTCTCTGGAAACACCATATATTTT.

This rearrangement joins TRBV11-2 to TRBJ2-7; no firm D call. The ends were cut back, 0 bases at V and 6 bases at J, with 12 bases in the middle. There are 14 residues in the CDR3. CDR1 SGHAT and CDR2 FQNNGV come from the germline V gene. The CDR3, as DNA: TGTGCCAGCAGCTTAGATCTGAGACCCACCGAGCAGTACTTC. Translation: CASSLDLRPTEQYF.

The chain links TRBV2 to TRBJ2-2; 9 bases are shared with TRBD2. Germline V lookup: CDR1 SNHLY, CDR2 FYNNEI. With V trimmed by 3 bases and J by 5 bases, 13 bases remained unmatched. The CDR3 sequence is 18 residues long. CDR3 region: CASSDPLAGPEGTGELFF. The CDR3 bases are TGTGCCAGCAGTGATCCACTAGCGGGCCCTGAAGGGACCGGGGAGCTGTTTTTT.

The CDR3 loop reads CASSPTWWSGNTIYF. The DNA of the CDR3 is TGTGCCAGCAGCCCCACCTGGTGGTCTGGAAACACCATATATTTT. J is TRBJ1-3 and V is TRBV7-2; D ambiguous. Between the trimmed V and J ends, which lost 5 bases and 1 base, there was a span of 12 bases. Germline V CDR1 and CDR2: SGHTA, FQGNSA. The CDR3 has 15 residues.

The V and J genes are TRBV29-1 and TRBJ1-3; D is possibly TRBD1 (6 bases). The CDR3 extends over 12 amino acids. Trimming took 2 bases from V and 10 from J, leaving 12 bases between them. Per germline, CDR1 SQVTM and CDR2 ANQGSEA. This CDR3 is CSVEFVQGTIYF. DNA of the CDR3: TGCAGCGTTGAATTTGTGCAGGGGACCATATATTTT.

This chain uses TRBV5-1 with TRBJ1-4; D perhaps matches TRBD1 (5 bases). CDR1 is SGHRS and CDR2 is YFSETQ in the germline V gene. The CDR3 contains 18 residues. The V gene lost 1 base and the J gene lost 5 bases, with 21 bases spanning the gap. CDR3 in DNA: TGCGCCAGCAGCTTGTGGATGGCGGAGGGGTCGGGAAATGAAAAACTGTTTTTT. Protein: CASSLWMAEGSGNEKLFF.